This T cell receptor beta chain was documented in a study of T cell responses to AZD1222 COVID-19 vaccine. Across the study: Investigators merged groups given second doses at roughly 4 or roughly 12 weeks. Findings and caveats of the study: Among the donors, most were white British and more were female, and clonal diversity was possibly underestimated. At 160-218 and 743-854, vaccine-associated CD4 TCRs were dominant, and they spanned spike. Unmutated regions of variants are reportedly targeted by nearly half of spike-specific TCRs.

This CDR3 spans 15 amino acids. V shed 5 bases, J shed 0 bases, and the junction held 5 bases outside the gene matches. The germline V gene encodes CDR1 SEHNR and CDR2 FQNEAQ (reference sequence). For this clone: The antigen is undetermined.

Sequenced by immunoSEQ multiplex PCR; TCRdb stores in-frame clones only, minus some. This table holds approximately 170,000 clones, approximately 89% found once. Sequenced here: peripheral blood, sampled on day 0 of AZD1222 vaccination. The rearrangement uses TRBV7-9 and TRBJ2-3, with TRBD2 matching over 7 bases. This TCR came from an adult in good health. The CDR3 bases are TGTGCCAGCAGCGCCCGGGGAGGGAGCACAGATACGCAGTATTTT. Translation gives CASSARGGSTDTQYF.